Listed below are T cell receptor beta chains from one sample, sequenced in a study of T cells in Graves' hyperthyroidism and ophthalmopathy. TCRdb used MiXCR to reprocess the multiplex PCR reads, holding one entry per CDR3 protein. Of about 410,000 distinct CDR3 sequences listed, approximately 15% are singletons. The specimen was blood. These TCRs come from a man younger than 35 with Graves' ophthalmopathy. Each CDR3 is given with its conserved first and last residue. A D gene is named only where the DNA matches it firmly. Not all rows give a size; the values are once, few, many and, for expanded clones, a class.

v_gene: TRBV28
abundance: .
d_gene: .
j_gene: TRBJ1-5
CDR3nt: TGTGCCAGCACCGAGGGGGATCCCAATCAGCCCCAGCATTTT
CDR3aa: CASTEGDPNQPQHF

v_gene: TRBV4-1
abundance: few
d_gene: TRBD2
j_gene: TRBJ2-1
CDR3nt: TGCGCCAGCAGCTACCAACAAGCGGGAGGTTATGAGCAGTTCTTC
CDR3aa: CASSYQQAGGYEQFF

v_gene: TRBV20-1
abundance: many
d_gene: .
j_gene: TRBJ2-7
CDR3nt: TGCAGTGCTAGGGGTGCAGCGTCACTCTCCTACGAGCAGTACTTC
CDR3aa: CSARGAASLSYEQYF

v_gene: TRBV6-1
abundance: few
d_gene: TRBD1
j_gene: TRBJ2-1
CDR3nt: TGTGCCAGCAGTTCCTTGGACAGGGGGGCCTACAATGAGCAGTTCTTC
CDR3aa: CASSSLDRGAYNEQFF

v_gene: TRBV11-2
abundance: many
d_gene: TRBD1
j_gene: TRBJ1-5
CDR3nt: TGTGCCAGCAGCTTAGGGACAGGGGGCCTCCAGCCCCAGCATTTT
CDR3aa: CASSLGTGGLQPQHF

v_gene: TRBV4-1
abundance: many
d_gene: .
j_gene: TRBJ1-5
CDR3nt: TGCGCCAGCAGCCCCAAAACAGGCGCTAATCAGCCCCAGCATTTT
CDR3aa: CASSPKTGANQPQHF

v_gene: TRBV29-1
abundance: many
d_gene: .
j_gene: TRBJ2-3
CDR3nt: TGCAGCGTGGGTATGGGACGGAGCCCAGATACGCAGTATTTT
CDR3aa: CSVGMGRSPDTQYF

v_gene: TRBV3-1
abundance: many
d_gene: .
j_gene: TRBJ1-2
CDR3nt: TGTGCCAGCAGCCAAGAAGGGGTGCCTTTCTATGGCTACACCTTC
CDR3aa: CASSQEGVPFYGYTF

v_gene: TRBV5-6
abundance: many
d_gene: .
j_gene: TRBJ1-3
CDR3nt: TGTGCCAGCAGCTTTAGTTCGTCGGGAAACACCATATATTTT
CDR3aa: CASSFSSSGNTIYF

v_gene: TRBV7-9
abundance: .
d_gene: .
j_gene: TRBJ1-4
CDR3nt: TGTGCCAGCAGCCGAGGACAGAGTGAAAAACTGTTTTTT
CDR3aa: CASSRGQSEKLFF

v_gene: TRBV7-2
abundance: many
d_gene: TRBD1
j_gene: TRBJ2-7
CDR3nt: TGTGCCAGCACCCCGCCGGGGACAGGGTCCTACGAGCAGTACTTC
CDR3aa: CASTPPGTGSYEQYF

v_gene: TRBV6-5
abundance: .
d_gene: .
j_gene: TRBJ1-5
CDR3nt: TGTGCCAGCAGTTACGCCCCAGTGGGTCAGCCCCAGCATTTT
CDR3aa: CASSYAPVGQPQHF

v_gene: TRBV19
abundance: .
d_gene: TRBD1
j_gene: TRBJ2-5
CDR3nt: TGTGCCAGCACCCCCGAGGGGGCCGTGACCCAGTACTTC
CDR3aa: CASTPEGAVTQYF

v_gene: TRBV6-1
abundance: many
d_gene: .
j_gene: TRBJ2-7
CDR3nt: TGTGCCAGCAGTGAAGCGAGGGGGTCTACCTACGAGCAGTACTTC
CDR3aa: CASSEARGSTYEQYF

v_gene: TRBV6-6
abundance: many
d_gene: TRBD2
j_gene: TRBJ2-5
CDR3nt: TGTGCCAGCAGTTACTTTGCAATACTAGCGGCATACAAAGAGACCCAGTACTTC
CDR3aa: CASSYFAILAAYKETQYF

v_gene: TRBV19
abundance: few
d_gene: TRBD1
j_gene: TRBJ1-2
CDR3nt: TGTGCCAGTAGTATGGGACAGGGGGCGCATGGCTACACCTTC
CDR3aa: CASSMGQGAHGYTF

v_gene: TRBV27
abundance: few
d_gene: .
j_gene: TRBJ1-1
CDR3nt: TGTGCCAGCAGTGGGGGTGCTGGGGAAGCTTTCTTT
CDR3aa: CASSGGAGEAFF

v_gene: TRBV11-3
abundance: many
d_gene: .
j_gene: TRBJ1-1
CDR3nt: TGTGCCAGCAGCTTAAAGGACACTGAAGCTTTCTTT
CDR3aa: CASSLKDTEAFF

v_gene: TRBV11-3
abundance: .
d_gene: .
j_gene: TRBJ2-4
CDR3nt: TGTGCCGGCAGCTATCCCACGGGGACGTTAGAAAACATTCAGTACTTC
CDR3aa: CAGSYPTGTLENIQYF

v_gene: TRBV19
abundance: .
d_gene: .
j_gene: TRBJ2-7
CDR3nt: TGTGCCACCTCACTTGGGCTTGAAGGCTACGAGCAGTACTTC
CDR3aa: CATSLGLEGYEQYF

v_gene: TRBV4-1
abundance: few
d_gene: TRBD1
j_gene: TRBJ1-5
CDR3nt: TGCGCCAGCAGCCAAGTTTCATGGGACACAGGGGGTGGCCAGCCCCAGCATTTT
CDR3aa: CASSQVSWDTGGGQPQHF

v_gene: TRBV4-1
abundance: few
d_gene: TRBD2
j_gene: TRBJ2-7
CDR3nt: TGCGCCAGCAGCCTAACTCCCGGGACTAGCATTCACGAGCAGTACTTC
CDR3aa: CASSLTPGTSIHEQYF

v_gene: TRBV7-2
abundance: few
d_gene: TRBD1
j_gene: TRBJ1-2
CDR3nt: TGTGCCAGCAGCCGCGGACAGGGGGGCCACTATGGCTACACCTTC
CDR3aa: CASSRGQGGHYGYTF

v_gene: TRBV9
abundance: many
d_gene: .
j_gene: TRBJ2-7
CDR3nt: TGTGCCAGCAGCGTAGCTTCAGGGCCCCCCGTCGAGCAGTACTTC
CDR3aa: CASSVASGPPVEQYF